This TCR beta chain was obtained from a study of T-cell memory formation after mild COVID-19. Study-wide background: TCR clusters showed largely donor specificity.

The CDR3 covers 14 residues. Germline CDR1 MNHEY, CDR2 SMNVEV (reference sequence). Trimming removed 6 bases at V and 2 bases at J, with 11 bases between. After 5'RACE with constant-segment primers, TCR alpha and TCR beta cDNA libraries carrying sample barcodes and UMIs were obtained. MiXCR was run by TCRdb on the 5' RACE reads, yielding one entry per CDR3 protein. The sample yields approximately 250,000 distinct CDR3 sequences, over 15% seen once. Study-level findings and limits: In second-wave clones peaking day 37, SARS-CoV-2 specificity remained unconfirmed. Pre-infection memory carried some responding clones, suggesting that cross-reactive memory joined.

About this clonotype itself: The target antigen is unknown.

V usage is TRBV27 and J usage is TRBJ1-3; D is unresolved. The specimen sequenced was PBMCs or a T cell subset sorted from them (not recorded which). The clonotype originates from a man younger than 35 who had mild COVID-19 (a few samples of this study predate the infection). Cell type and time point are not known. CDR3 protein: CASRSLATGNTIYF. The CDR3 coding sequence is TGTGCCAGCAGGTCACTTGCAACTGGAAACACCATATATTTT.